The TCR beta chain described here comes from a study of molecular identifiers for immune sequencing clone quantification. Germline V CDR1 and CDR2: LGHNA, YSLEER. V was clipped by 0 bases and J by 0 bases; unmatched bases: 7. CDR3 length equals 17 residues. TCRdb fed the PCR reads into MiXCR, producing one record per CDR3 protein. The table lists around 300,000 distinct CDR3 sequences, about 22% of them singletons. This sequence originates from a human donor in good health. Some libraries in this study had Jurkat cell RNA spiked in. Sequencing was carried out using naive CD8+ T cells from blood, with Jurkat cell RNA spiked in. Indicated subset: FACS-sorted CD8+CD4-CCR7+CD45RA+ naive T cells. This rearrangement joins TRBV4-3 to TRBJ2-7; 8 bases fit TRBD2. The CDR3 DNA sequence: TGCGCCAGCAGCCAAGATAGCCGGGGGGGTCACTCCTACGAGCAGTACTTC. This codes for CASSQDSRGGHSYEQYF.